The next 13 T cell receptor beta chains were all read from a single sample in a study of OX40 agonist ivuxolimab in advanced cancers. Assay: immunoSEQ multiplex PCR; the TCRdb copy retains only in-frame clones and omits some. The table includes about 59,000 clones, approximately 94% detected once. Specimen: CD4+ or CD8+ T cells sorted from blood, collected in a trial of the OX40 agonist ivuxolimab. Receptor source: an adult with an advanced solid tumor such as melanoma, head and neck, liver or kidney cancer.

This clone was picked up one time. V and J are TRBV11-3 and TRBJ1-5; D remains ambiguous. V lost 10 bases, J lost 1 base, and 11 bases lay in between. The CDR3 has 13 amino acids. Germline assignment: CDR1 SGHNT and CDR2 YENEEA. CDR3: CATLVCSNQPQHF. As DNA, the CDR3 is TGTGCCACCTTAGTTTGCAGCAATCAGCCCCAGCATTTT.

This rearrangement joins TRBV5-6 to TRBJ1-6; the D is unclear. This CDR3 has 12 amino acids. Germline assignment: CDR1 SGHDT and CDR2 YYEEEE. Deletions cut 2 bases from V and 10 bases from J, with 7 bases between. The CDR3 DNA is TGTGCCAGCAGCTTTAGTTACTCACCCCTCCACTTT. It codes for CASSFSYSPLHF.

The rearrangement joins TRBV27 to TRBJ1-4, with 7 nucleotides matching TRBD1. This CDR3 has 14 amino acids. The V gene's germline CDR1 is MNHEY and CDR2 SMNVEV (reference sequence). Trimming took 5 bases from V and 8 from J; bases not matched to a gene: 8. In DNA form, the CDR3 reads TGTGCCAGCAGTCTCCGACAGGGTGGGGAAAAACTGTTTTTT. It encodes CASSLRQGGEKLFF.

V gene TRBV9 combines with J gene TRBJ2-1; D gene uncertain. This CDR3 is built from 12 residues. Germline-derived CDR1 and CDR2 are SGDLS and YYNGEE. The germline V and J ends were trimmed by 4 bases and 10 bases, with 12 bases remaining between them. DNA for the CDR3: TGTGCCAGCAGCCCTTGGGCCAGCGAGCAGTTCTTC. This codes for CASSPWASEQFF.

This clone was observed once. The chain uses TRBV28 and TRBJ1-6; TRBD1 might be the D (5 bases). Germline V gene sequence: CDR1 MDHEN, CDR2 SYDVKM. Trimming shortened V by 1 base and J by 7 bases, and 8 bases separated the two germline ends. The length of the CDR3 is 14 residues. CDR3 residues: CASSLSRANSPLHF. CDR3 nucleotides: TGTGCCAGCAGTTTATCCAGGGCGAATTCACCCCTCCACTTT.

The rearrangement joins TRBV5-1 to TRBJ2-5; D gene unclear. The germline V gene has CDR1 SGHRS and CDR2 YFSETQ. This CDR3 is 11 amino acids long. Trimming removed 0 bases at V and 5 bases at J, with 2 bases between. The CDR3 DNA reads as TGCGCCAGCAGCTTGGCCGAGACCCAGTACTTC. Its protein product is CASSLAETQYF.

This chain connects TRBV7-9 to TRBJ1-4, with TRBD1 matching over 8 bases. Germline V gene lookup returns CDR1 SEHNR and CDR2 FQNEAQ (reference sequence). This CDR3 has 17 amino acids. Germline trimming cut 7 bases from V and 6 bases from J; bases unmatched to any gene: 16. This CDR3 is CASTIMPYRGEDEKLFF. CDR3 bases: TGTGCCAGCACCATTATGCCCTACAGGGGGGAGGATGAAAAACTGTTTTTT.

This chain uses TRBV5-1 with TRBJ2-2; 9 nucleotides line up with TRBD2. V lost 1 base and J lost 7; bases outside the gene matches: 8. Germline values: CDR1 SGHRS, CDR2 YFSETQ. The CDR3 loop spans 16 amino acids. CDR3 sequence reads: CASSLSGRNRIGELFF. CDR3 DNA: TGCGCCAGCAGCTTGAGCGGGAGGAATAGGATCGGGGAGCTGTTTTTT.

This sequence joins TRBV5-6 and TRBJ2-4; D gene unclear. CDR1 and CDR2 from the germline V gene are SGHDT and YYEEEE. The CDR3 has 14 amino acids. V dropped 4 bases and J dropped 2 bases, with 10 bases sitting between them. The CDR3 sequence is CASSPGVSKNIQYF. CDR3 sequence (DNA): TGTGCCAGCAGCCCCGGAGTTTCCAAAAACATTCAGTACTTC.

This clone was seen only once. This chain joins TRBV11-2 and TRBJ2-5, with D perhaps matching TRBD2 (6 bases). This CDR3 spans 12 amino acids. Germline V gives CDR1 SGHAT, CDR2 FQNNGV. V lost 6 bases, J lost 5 bases, and 10 bases lay in between. The CDR3 DNA is TGTGCCAGCAGGCACCGGGGGGAGACCCAGTACTTC. It codes for CASRHRGETQYF.

J is TRBJ1-5 and V is TRBV5-1; D is possibly TRBD1 (6 bases). The CDR3 contains 17 residues. Germline assignment: CDR1 SGHRS and CDR2 YFSETQ. Trimming shortened V by 7 bases and J by 0 bases, and 20 bases separated the two germline ends. The CDR3 sequence: CASPRDKEGYSNQPQHF. The CDR3 DNA is TGCGCCAGCCCCCGGGACAAGGAGGGGTATAGCAATCAGCCCCAGCATTTT.

J is TRBJ1-1 and V is TRBV7-9; possible D gene TRBD1, 6 bases. Germline-derived CDR1 and CDR2 are SEHNR and FQNEAQ (reference sequence). Trimming removed 5 bases at V and 5 bases at J, with 15 bases between. The CDR3 consists of 14 residues. In DNA form, the CDR3 reads TGTGCCAGCAGCCTACAGGGTGAGGTGACTGAAGCTTTCTTT. It yields the protein CASSLQGEVTEAFF. Based on the CDR3 plus reference TRBV7-9 and TRBJ1-1, the full variable domain is DTGVSQNPRHKITKRGQNVTFRCDPISEHNRLYWYRQTLGQGPEFLTYFQNEAQLEKSRLLSDRFSAERPKGSFSTLEIQRTEQGDSAMYLCASSLQGEVTEAFFGQGTRLTVV.

This chain links TRBV4-1 with TRBJ1-1; 7 nucleotides match TRBD1. The CDR3 totals 15 residues. Germline values: CDR1 MGHRA, CDR2 YSYEKL. V was clipped by 2 bases and J by 5 bases; unmatched bases: 8. The CDR3 sequence is CASSQSQGGRTEAFF. The CDR3, as DNA: TGCGCCAGCAGCCAATCCCAGGGGGGACGAACTGAAGCTTTCTTT.